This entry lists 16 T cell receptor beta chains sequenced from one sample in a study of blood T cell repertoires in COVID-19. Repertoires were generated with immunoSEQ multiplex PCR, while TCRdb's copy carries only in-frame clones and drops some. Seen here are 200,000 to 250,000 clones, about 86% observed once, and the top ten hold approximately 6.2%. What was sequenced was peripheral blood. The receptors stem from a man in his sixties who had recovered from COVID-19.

In nucleotides, the CDR3 is TGTGCCAGCAGTCCCCGGGGACAAGAGACCCAGTACTTC. Amino acids: CASSPRGQETQYF. J is TRBJ2-5 and V is TRBV27; weak D call: TRBD2 (5 bases). V lost 5 bases and J 2 bases, leaving 9 bases between the germline ends. The CDR3 length is 13 residues. Germline assignment: CDR1 MNHEY and CDR2 SMNVEV (reference sequence).

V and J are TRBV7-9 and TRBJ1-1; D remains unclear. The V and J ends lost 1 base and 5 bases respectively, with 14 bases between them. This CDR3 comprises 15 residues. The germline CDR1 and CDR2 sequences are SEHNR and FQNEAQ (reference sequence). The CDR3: CASSLGSQGRTEAFF. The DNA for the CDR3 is TGTGCCAGCAGCTTAGGGAGTCAAGGCCGGACTGAAGCTTTCTTT.

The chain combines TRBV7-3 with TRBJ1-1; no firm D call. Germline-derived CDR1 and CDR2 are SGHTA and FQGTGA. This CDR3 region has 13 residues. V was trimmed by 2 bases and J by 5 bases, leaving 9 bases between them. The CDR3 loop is CASSLQVTTEAFF. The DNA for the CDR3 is TGTGCCAGCAGCTTACAGGTTACAACTGAAGCTTTCTTT.

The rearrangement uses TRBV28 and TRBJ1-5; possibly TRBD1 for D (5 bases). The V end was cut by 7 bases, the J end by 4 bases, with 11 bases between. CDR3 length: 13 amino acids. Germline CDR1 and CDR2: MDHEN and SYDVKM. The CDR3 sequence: CASIGAGNQPQHF. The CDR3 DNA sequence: TGTGCCAGCATAGGGGCGGGGAATCAGCCCCAGCATTTT.

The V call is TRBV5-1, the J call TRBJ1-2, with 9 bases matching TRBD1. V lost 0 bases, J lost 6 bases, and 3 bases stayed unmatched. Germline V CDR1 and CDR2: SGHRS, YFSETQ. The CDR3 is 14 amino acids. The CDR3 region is CASSLDTGGNGYTF. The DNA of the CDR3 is TGCGCCAGCAGCTTGGACACAGGGGGCAATGGCTACACCTTC.

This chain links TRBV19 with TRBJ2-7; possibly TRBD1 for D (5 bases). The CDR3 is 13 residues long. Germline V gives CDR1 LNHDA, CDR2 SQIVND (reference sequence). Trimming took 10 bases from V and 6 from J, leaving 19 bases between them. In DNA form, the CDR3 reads TGTGCCACAAGAGGACACTCTAAGGGCGAGCAGTACTTC. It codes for CATRGHSKGEQYF.

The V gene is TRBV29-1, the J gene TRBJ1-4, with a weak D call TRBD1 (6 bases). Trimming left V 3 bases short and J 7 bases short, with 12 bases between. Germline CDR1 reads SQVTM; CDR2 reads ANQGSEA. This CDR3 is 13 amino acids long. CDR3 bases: TGCAGCGTTGATTCAGGGGCGCGTGAAAAACTGTTTTTT. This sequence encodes CSVDSGAREKLFF.

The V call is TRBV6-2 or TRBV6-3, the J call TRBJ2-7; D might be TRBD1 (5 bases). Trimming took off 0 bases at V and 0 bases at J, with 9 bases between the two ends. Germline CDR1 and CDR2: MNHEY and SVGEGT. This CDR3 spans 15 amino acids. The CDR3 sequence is CASSYSGPSSYEQYF. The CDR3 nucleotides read TGTGCCAGCAGTTACTCGGGGCCGAGCTCCTACGAGCAGTACTTC.

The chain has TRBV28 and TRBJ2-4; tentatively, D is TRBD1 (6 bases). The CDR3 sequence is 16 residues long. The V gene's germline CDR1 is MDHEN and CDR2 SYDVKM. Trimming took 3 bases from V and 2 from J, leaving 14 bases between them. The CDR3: CASSLLGGPTKNIQYF. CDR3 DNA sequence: TGTGCCAGCAGTTTGCTTGGGGGCCCGACCAAAAACATTCAGTACTTC. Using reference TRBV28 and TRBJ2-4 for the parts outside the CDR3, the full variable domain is DVKVTQSSRYLVKRTGEKVFLECVQDMDHENMFWYRQDPGLGLRLIYFSYDVKMKEKGDIPEGYSVSREKKERFSLILESASTNQTSMYLCASSLLGGPTKNIQYFGAGTRLSVL.

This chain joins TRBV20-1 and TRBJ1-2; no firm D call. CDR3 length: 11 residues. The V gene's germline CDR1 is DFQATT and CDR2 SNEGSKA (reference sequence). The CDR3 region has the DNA TGCATCGCAAGGAGTCCCTATGGCTACACCTTC. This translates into CIARSPYGYTF.

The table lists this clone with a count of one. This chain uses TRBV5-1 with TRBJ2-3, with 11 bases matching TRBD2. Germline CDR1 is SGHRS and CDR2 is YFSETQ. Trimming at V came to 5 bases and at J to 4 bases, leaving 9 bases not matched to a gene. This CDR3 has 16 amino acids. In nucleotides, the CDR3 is TGCGCCAGCAGTTCCAGACTAGCGGGAAGCTCAGATACGCAGTATTTT. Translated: CASSSRLAGSSDTQYF.

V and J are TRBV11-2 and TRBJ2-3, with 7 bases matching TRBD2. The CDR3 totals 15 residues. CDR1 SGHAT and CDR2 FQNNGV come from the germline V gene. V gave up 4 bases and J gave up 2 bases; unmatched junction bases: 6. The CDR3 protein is CASSSPAGLTDTQYF. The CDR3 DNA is TGTGCCAGCAGCTCCCCAGCGGGACTCACAGATACGCAGTATTTT.

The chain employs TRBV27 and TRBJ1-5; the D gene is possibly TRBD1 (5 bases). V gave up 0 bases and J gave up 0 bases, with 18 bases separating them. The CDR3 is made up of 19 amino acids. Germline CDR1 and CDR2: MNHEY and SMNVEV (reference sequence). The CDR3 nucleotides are TGTGCCAGCAGTTTATCAGGTTTGGTGGGGGGGTATAGCAATCAGCCCCAGCATTTT. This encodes CASSLSGLVGGYSNQPQHF.

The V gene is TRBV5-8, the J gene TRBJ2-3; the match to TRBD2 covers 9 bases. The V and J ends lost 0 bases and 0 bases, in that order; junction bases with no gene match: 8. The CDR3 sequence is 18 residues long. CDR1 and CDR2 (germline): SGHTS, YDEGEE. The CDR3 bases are TGTGCCAGCAGCTTGGGACTGTTTGCGGGGGGGAGCACAGATACGCAGTATTTT. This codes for CASSLGLFAGGSTDTQYF. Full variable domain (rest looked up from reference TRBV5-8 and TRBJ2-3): EAGVTQSPTHLIKTRGQQATLRCSPISGHTSVYWYQQALGLGLQFLLWYDEGEERNRGNFPPRFSGRQFPNYSSELNVNALELEDSALYLCASSLGLFAGGSTDTQYFGPGTRLTVL.

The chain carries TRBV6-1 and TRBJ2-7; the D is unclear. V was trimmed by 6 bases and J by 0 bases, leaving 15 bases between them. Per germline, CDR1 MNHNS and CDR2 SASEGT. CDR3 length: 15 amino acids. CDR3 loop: CASSDLDKSSYEQYF. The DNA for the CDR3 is TGTGCCAGCAGCGACCTTGACAAGAGCTCCTACGAGCAGTACTTC.

CDR3 nucleotides: TGTGCCAGCAGTCCTCTCGGAGGCAATGAGCAGTTCTTC. This gives the protein CASSPLGGNEQFF. The genes are TRBV7-9 and TRBJ2-1, with D possibly TRBD2 on 5 matching bases. Trimming removed 6 bases from V and 6 bases from J, with 12 bases in between. The CDR3 length is 13 residues. The V gene's germline CDR1 is SEHNR and CDR2 FQNEAQ (reference sequence).